This T cell receptor (beta chain) was profiled in a study of PD-L1 blockade in urothelial cancer. Study in general: Males with bladder-origin urothelial cancer constituted twenty-five of 29 patients. Prior chemotherapy ranged from 0 to 3 regimens per patient. At 3 weeks (second dose) and 6 weeks after starting treatment, blood was analyzed.

Measured with immunoSEQ multiplex PCR; TCRdb has only the in-frame clones, and not every one. The sample shows about 91,000 clones, less than 90% of them seen only once. Study results and caveats: Where pretreatment blood TCR clonality fell below the median, better survival was predicted.

This clone was counted many times. Its target is not known. Trimming left V 0 bases short and J 7 bases short, with 10 bases between. The CDR3 extends over 13 amino acids. Germline values: CDR1 SGHRS, CDR2 YFSETQ. Indicated time point: peripheral blood 6 weeks after treatment start. The TCR comes from a man between 65 and 85 years old with urothelial cancer. This rearrangement joins TRBV5-1 to TRBJ1-2; possibly TRBD1 for D (5 bases). Sequences were derived from PBMCs, sampled around atezolizumab (anti-PD-L1) treatment. The CDR3 coding sequence is TGCGCCAGCAGCTTGGCCGGGGACTTTGGCTACACCTTC. This codes for CASSLAGDFGYTF.